Each of the 25 T cell receptor beta chains below was sequenced from the same sample in a study of Ad26.COV2.S vaccination and SARS-CoV-2 variants. Generated by immunoSEQ multiplex PCR, the TCRdb table keeps only in-frame clones and is missing some. The sample lists over 450,000 clones; nearly 90% were seen once. The treatment: around 19 received Ad26.COV2.S at low or high dose, single or two shots; 5 received placebo; per-sample allocation not given. The study sampled participants on day 63 after the first vaccine or placebo injection. The sample in question was peripheral blood, obtained in a trial of Ad26.COV2.S vaccine versus placebo. The receptors were gathered from a person aged 18-65 years who received the Ad26.COV2.S COVID-19 vaccine or a placebo.

The chain combines TRBV20-1 with TRBJ1-1; a weak D match, TRBD1 (5 bases). Germline CDR1 is DFQATT and CDR2 is SNEGSKA (reference sequence). The CDR3 runs to 11 residues. V lost 7 bases, J lost 0 bases, and 6 bases lay in between. Here the CDR3 DNA reads TGCAGTGGGACATTGAACACTGAAGCTTTCTTT. As protein: CSGTLNTEAFF.

This clone came up once. This chain connects TRBV27 to TRBJ1-1; 7 nucleotides align to TRBD1. With V trimmed by 5 bases and J by 4 bases, 10 bases remained unmatched. Germline CDR1 is MNHEY and CDR2 is SMNVEV (reference sequence). The CDR3 consists of 15 residues. The CDR3 DNA sequence: TGTGCCAGCAGTCCGAACAGGGGCGAGGTCACTGAAGCTTTCTTT. This codes for CASSPNRGEVTEAFF.

The chain uses TRBV28 and TRBJ1-5; 9 bases map to TRBD1. The CDR3 runs to 14 residues. Germline V gene data show CDR1 as MDHEN and CDR2 as SYDVKM. Trimming at V came to 2 bases and at J to 8 bases, leaving 4 bases not matched to a gene. CDR3 sequence: CASSLTGTGKPQHF. DNA of the CDR3: TGTGCCAGCAGTTTAACCGGGACAGGGAAGCCCCAGCATTTT.

CDR3 nucleotides: TGTGCCAGCAGTTACTATGGCACCGGGGGTAGCGACGAGCAGTACTTC. Translated: CASSYYGTGGSDEQYF. This sequence joins TRBV6-5 and TRBJ2-7, with D possibly TRBD2 on 6 matching bases. CDR3 length: 16 amino acids. Trimming cost V 1 base and J 5 bases, with 18 bases left between them. Germline-derived CDR1 and CDR2 are MNHEY and SVGAGI.

The sample holds one count of this clone. DNA of the CDR3: TGTGCCAGCAGCTTTGTATCCGGGACAGATAATTCACCCCTCCACTTT. This encodes CASSFVSGTDNSPLHF. J is TRBJ1-6 and V is TRBV5-8; 7 bases align to TRBD1. The CDR3 runs to 16 residues. J was trimmed by 5 bases and V by 2 bases; bases with no gene match: 7. CDR1 is SGHTS and CDR2 is YDEGEE in the germline V gene.

The chain employs TRBV6-5 and TRBJ2-7; D call uncertain. CDR1 and CDR2 from the germline V gene are MNHEY and SVGAGI. V lost 2 bases, J lost 0 bases, and 8 bases lay in between. The length of the CDR3 is 14 residues. CDR3 nucleotides: TGTGCCAGCAGTTACCTCGCGCTCTCCTACGAGCAGTACTTC. Translated, it gives CASSYLALSYEQYF.

The rearrangement uses TRBV14 and TRBJ1-2, with D possibly TRBD1 on 5 matching bases. V lost 0 bases to trimming and J lost 8 bases, with 10 bases between them. Germline V gene lookup returns CDR1 SGHDN and CDR2 FVKESK. This CDR3 contains 13 residues. The CDR3 bases are TGTGCCAGCAGCCAAGATGGGGGGAGCGGCTACACCTTC. It yields the protein CASSQDGGSGYTF.

This clone was seen a handful of times. The chain couples TRBV2 to TRBJ2-7, with D perhaps matching TRBD1 (6 bases). Germline loops: CDR1 SNHLY, CDR2 FYNNEI. CDR3 size: 13 residues. The V and J ends lost 7 bases and 3 bases respectively, with 13 bases between them. CDR3 DNA sequence: TGTGCCAGCACCCGACAGGACCACTACGAGCAGTACTTC. Translated, it gives CASTRQDHYEQYF.

CDR3 loop: CASNLAEDTDTQYF. CDR3 nucleotides: TGTGCCAGCAACCTAGCGGAAGACACAGATACGCAGTATTTT. The V and J genes are TRBV7-8 and TRBJ2-3; TRBD2 aligns across 7 bases. This CDR3 is built from 14 residues. Germline CDR1 SGHVS, CDR2 FQNEAQ. The V and J ends lost 7 bases and 2 bases, in that order; junction bases with no gene match: 6.

The V gene is TRBV28, the J gene TRBJ2-3; 8 positions agree with TRBD2. CDR1 and CDR2 (germline): MDHEN, SYDVKM. Trimming cost V 4 bases and J 0 bases; bases outside gene matches: 0. The CDR3 runs to 14 residues. CDR3 in DNA: TGTGCCAGCAGTTCTAGCGGGAGCACAGATACGCAGTATTTT. Translating it yields CASSSSGSTDTQYF. Full variable domain (remainder filled in from reference TRBV28 and TRBJ2-3): DVKVTQSSRYLVKRTGEKVFLECVQDMDHENMFWYRQDPGLGLRLIYFSYDVKMKEKGDIPEGYSVSREKKERFSLILESASTNQTSMYLCASSSSGSTDTQYFGPGTRLTVL.

This chain connects TRBV3-1 (or the pseudogene TRBV3-2) to TRBJ2-3; 15 positions match TRBD2. From germline, CDR1 is LGHDT and CDR2 YNNKEL (reference sequence). The junction had 5 bases not matched to a gene; V was cut back by 0 bases and J by 4 bases. This CDR3 is built from 18 residues. Here the CDR3 reads CASSQEGTSGGPADTQYF. CDR3 DNA: TGTGCCAGCAGCCAAGAAGGGACTAGCGGGGGGCCGGCAGATACGCAGTATTTT.

V usage is TRBV28 and J usage is TRBJ2-2, with TRBD1 matching 8 bases. CDR3 length: 16 residues. In germline, CDR1 is MDHEN, CDR2 SYDVKM. Germline trimming cut 8 bases from V and 3 bases from J; bases unmatched to any gene: 11. This CDR3 reads CASRPGDRLYTGELFF. Written as DNA, the CDR3 is TGTGCCAGCCGCCCCGGGGACAGGCTTTACACCGGGGAGCTGTTTTTT.

The chain combines TRBV2 with TRBJ1-2; TRBD1 aligns across 10 bases. Germline V gene data show CDR1 as SNHLY and CDR2 as FYNNEI. The J segment lost 4 bases and the V segment lost 6 bases, leaving 5 bases of the junction unmatched. The CDR3 has 14 amino acids. The CDR3 loop is CASRQGQGVYGYTF. The CDR3 DNA is TGTGCCAGCAGACAAGGACAGGGGGTCTATGGCTACACCTTC.

This clone showed up just a few times. The chain has TRBV7-3 and TRBJ1-1, with D possibly matching TRBD1 (6 bases). The germline gives CDR1 SGHTA, CDR2 FQGTGA. V was pared by 5 bases and J by 3 bases, with 13 bases between. The CDR3 totals 14 residues. The DNA of the CDR3 is TGTGCCAGCAGCAAGACTGGGGGCTACACTGAAGCTTTCTTT. Encoded protein: CASSKTGGYTEAFF.

This chain links TRBV18 with TRBJ1-2; no firm D call. This CDR3 spans 13 amino acids. The germline V and J ends were trimmed by 1 base and 8 bases, with 11 bases remaining between them. Per germline, CDR1 KGHSH and CDR2 LQKENI. The CDR3 bases are TGTGCCAGCTCACCACTCGACGGGCAGGGCTACACCTTC. Translation: CASSPLDGQGYTF. The full variable domain, completed using reference TRBV18 and TRBJ1-2, is NAGVMQNPRHLVRRRGQEARLRCSPMKGHSHVYWYRQLPEEGLKFMVYLQKENIIDESGMPKERFSAEFPKEGPSILRIQQVVRGDSAAYFCASSPLDGQGYTFGSGTRLTVV.

V gene TRBV25-1 combines with J gene TRBJ1-2, with D tentatively TRBD1 (5 bases). The CDR3 is made up of 12 amino acids. V lost 7 bases to trimming and J lost 0 bases, with 6 bases between them. Germline assignment: CDR1 MGHDK and CDR2 SYGVNS. In nucleotides, the CDR3 is TGTGCCAGCACGACAGCTAACTATGGCTACACCTTC. Amino acid sequence: CASTTANYGYTF.

V and J are TRBV18 and TRBJ2-1; TRBD2 matches at 7 bases. The CDR3 covers 16 residues. CDR1 is KGHSH and CDR2 is LQKENI in the germline V gene. With 3 bases clipped from V and 0 bases from J, the junction kept 5 bases outside the gene matches. The DNA of the CDR3 is TGTGCCAGCTCACCGCCGGGGACTATCTCCTACAATGAGCAGTTCTTC. Protein product: CASSPPGTISYNEQFF.

The gene calls are TRBV15 and TRBJ1-5, with TRBD1 matching over 10 bases. CDR3 length: 19 residues. V gave up 3 bases and J gave up 0 bases; unmatched junction bases: 11. CDR1 LNHNV and CDR2 YYDKDF come from the germline V gene (reference sequence). The CDR3 reads CATSSLRGQGGFSNQPQHF. CDR3 coding DNA: TGTGCCACCAGCAGCCTACGCGGACAGGGGGGGTTTAGCAATCAGCCCCAGCATTTT. The full variable domain, in which reference TRBV15 and TRBJ1-5 provide the parts outside the CDR3, is DAMVIQNPRYQVTQFGKPVTLSCSQTLNHNVMYWYQQKSSQAPKLLFHYYDKDFNNEADTPDNFQSRRPNTSFCFLDIRSPGLGDTAMYLCATSSLRGQGGFSNQPQHFGDGTRLSIL.

V and J are TRBV27 and TRBJ2-7; a weak D match, TRBD2 (6 bases). Germline CDR1 is MNHEY and CDR2 is SMNVEV (reference sequence). The CDR3 totals 16 residues. The V end was cut by 7 bases, the J end by 0 bases, with 19 bases between. CDR3 sequence reads: CASIPTGGKSSYEQYF. The DNA of the CDR3 is TGTGCCAGCATTCCAACAGGAGGGAAAAGCTCCTACGAGCAGTACTTC.

The V and J genes are TRBV6-4 and TRBJ2-7, with D perhaps matching TRBD1 (6 bases). The CDR3 is 14 amino acids. The V end lost 7 bases, the J end lost 5 bases, and 18 bases lay between the germline ends. Germline values: CDR1 MRHNA, CDR2 SNTAGT. The CDR3 sequence is CASTIRRGSDEQYF. The CDR3 DNA reads TGTGCCAGCACTATACGCAGGGGTTCCGACGAGCAGTACTTC.

This chain connects TRBV10-3 to TRBJ2-3; 12 bases line up with TRBD1. V shed 7 bases, J shed 3 bases, and the junction held 2 bases outside the gene matches. This CDR3 has 14 residues. Germline V lookup: CDR1 ENHRY, CDR2 SYGVKD. Here the CDR3 reads CAIMGQGATDTQYF. The DNA for the CDR3 is TGTGCCATCATGGGACAGGGGGCAACAGATACGCAGTATTTT.

This chain links TRBV4-1 with TRBJ2-7, with D tentatively TRBD2 (6 bases). Germline CDR1 MGHRA, CDR2 YSYEKL. V was trimmed by 0 bases and J by 0 bases, leaving 12 bases between them. The CDR3 totals 16 residues. The CDR3 DNA is TGCGCCAGCAGCCAAGATATTTCAGCGGGCTCCTACGAGCAGTACTTC. It codes for CASSQDISAGSYEQYF.

The CDR3 reads CASTRSTTNEKLFF. The CDR3 nucleotides read TGTGCCAGTACCCGCTCTACAACTAATGAAAAACTGTTTTTT. V usage is TRBV6-6 and J usage is TRBJ1-4; D gene unclear. This CDR3 spans 14 amino acids. CDR1 and CDR2 from the germline V gene are MNHNY and SVGAGI (reference sequence). Deletions cut 9 bases from V and 0 bases from J, with 11 bases between.

This clone has just a few counts. The chain carries TRBV5-4 and TRBJ2-2; TRBD2 might be the D (6 bases). There are 14 residues in the CDR3. Germline loops: CDR1 SGHNT, CDR2 YYREEE (reference sequence). With 4 bases removed from V and 6 bases from J, the gap between germline ends came to 13 bases. In DNA, the CDR3 is TGTGCCAGCAGCCCCCGACTAGATGCCGGGGAGCTGTTTTTT. This encodes CASSPRLDAGELFF.

V gene TRBV4-2 combines with J gene TRBJ1-4; 8 bases are shared with TRBD1. With V trimmed by 4 bases and J by 7 bases, 8 bases remained unmatched. This CDR3 region has 15 residues. Germline V gives CDR1 LGHNA, CDR2 YNFKEQ. DNA of the CDR3: TGTGCCAGCAGCCGAACAGGGGGTATGGGTGAAAAACTGTTTTTT. This translates into CASSRTGGMGEKLFF.